This TCR beta chain was sequenced for a study of OX40 agonist ivuxolimab in advanced cancers. Study as a whole: All patients had ivuxolimab intravenously every 2 weeks at 0.01 to 10 mg/kg. With a range of roughly 20 to 90, age averaged about 59 years, and 65% to 85% were male. The study's findings and limits: Near-lowest levels of clonal expansion characterized partial responders at 0.1-3.0 mg/kg.

Remarks on this clone: The antigen is not known.

Only in-frame clones appear in the TCRdb table, and some are missing; sequencing was by immunoSEQ multiplex PCR. Of tens of thousands of clones listed, more than 75% are singletons. Prior autoimmune disease or systemic immunosuppression barred patients. CDR3 length equals 12 residues. Germline lookup yields CDR1 SGHRS and CDR2 YFSETQ. Trimming cost V 0 bases and J 6 bases, with 7 bases left between them. The sequences come from CD4+ or CD8+ T cells sorted from blood, collected in a trial of the OX40 agonist ivuxolimab. V is TRBV5-1 and J is TRBJ2-7, with D hard to call. This sequence was found in an adult with an advanced solid tumor such as melanoma, head and neck, liver or kidney cancer. The CDR3 loop reads CASSLAVGEQYF. In DNA, the CDR3 is TGCGCCAGCAGCTTGGCCGTGGGCGAGCAGTACTTC.